This T cell receptor (beta chain) came from a study of T cell responses to AZD1222 COVID-19 vaccine. Study-level findings and limits: Researchers took repertoire samples only after the peak T cell response had come.

Some clones are missing from TCRdb's copy, which holds only in-frame ones; the method was immunoSEQ multiplex PCR. The sample comprises around 140,000 clones, approximately 90% of which are singletons, and about 1.5% rests with the top ten. The CDR3 is made up of 12 amino acids. Per germline, CDR1 LGHDT and CDR2 YNNKEL (reference sequence). V gave up 4 bases and J gave up 7 bases, with 8 bases separating them. In its sample, this clone was seen many times. Its antigen remains unknown. The receptor was derived from an adult in good health. The chain recombines TRBV3-1 (or the pseudogene TRBV3-2) with TRBJ1-5; no reliable D call. The sequenced sample was peripheral blood, obtained on day 0 of AZD1222 vaccination. The CDR3 sequence: CASSRLGQPQHF. The CDR3 DNA is TGTGCCAGCAGCCGCCTGGGACAGCCCCAGCATTTT.